This T cell receptor (beta chain) emerged from a study of blood T cell repertoires in COVID-19. Whole-study context: Sites in the United States, Italy and Spain provided acute and convalescent COVID-19 samples. Sample material is recorded as cDNA or gDNA derived from T cells, B-cell-depleted T cells, or PBMCs.

The CDR3 covers 15 residues. Trimming left V 5 bases short and J 1 base short, with 13 bases between. Germline CDR1 is SGHTA and CDR2 is FQGNSA. TCRdb's table, derived via immunoSEQ multiplex PCR, lists solely in-frame clones and lacks some. Of about 120,000 clones listed, 83% were seen once; the top ten hold approximately 2.1%. The sequence derives from a man aged 25 to 40 with acute or convalescent COVID-19. The source material was peripheral blood. The rearrangement joins TRBV7-2 to TRBJ2-3; D might be TRBD1 (5 bases). As DNA, the CDR3 is TGTGCCAGCAGCCGCATAAGGGGTGGCACAGATACGCAGTATTTT. It specifies CASSRIRGGTDTQYF.